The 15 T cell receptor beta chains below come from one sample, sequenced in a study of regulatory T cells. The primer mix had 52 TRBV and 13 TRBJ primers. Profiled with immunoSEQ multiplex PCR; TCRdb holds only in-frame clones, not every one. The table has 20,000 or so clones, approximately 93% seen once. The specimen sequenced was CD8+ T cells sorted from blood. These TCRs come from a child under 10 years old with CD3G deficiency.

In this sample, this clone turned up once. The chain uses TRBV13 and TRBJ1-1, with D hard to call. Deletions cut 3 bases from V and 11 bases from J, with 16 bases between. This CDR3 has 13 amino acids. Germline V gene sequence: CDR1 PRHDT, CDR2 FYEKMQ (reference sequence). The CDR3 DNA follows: TGTGCCAGCAGCTTGGGCCGGCGGAGTGAGGCTTTCTTT. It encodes CASSLGRRSEAFF.

In DNA form, the CDR3 reads TGTGCCAGCAGTCCCGCTGACAGGGGAGTCAATGAGCAGTTCTTC. Translation gives CASSPADRGVNEQFF. The genes are TRBV28 and TRBJ2-1; TRBD1 aligns across 8 bases. Germline trimming cut 5 bases from V and 6 bases from J; bases unmatched to any gene: 9. CDR1 and CDR2 from the germline V gene are MDHEN and SYDVKM. The CDR3 is 15 amino acids.

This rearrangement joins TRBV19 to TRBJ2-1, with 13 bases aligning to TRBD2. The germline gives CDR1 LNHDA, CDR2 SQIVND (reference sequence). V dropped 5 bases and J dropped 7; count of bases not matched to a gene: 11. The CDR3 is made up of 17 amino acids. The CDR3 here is CASSYGLAGDNRNEQFF. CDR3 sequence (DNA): TGTGCCAGTAGTTATGGACTAGCGGGAGATAACCGTAATGAGCAGTTCTTC.

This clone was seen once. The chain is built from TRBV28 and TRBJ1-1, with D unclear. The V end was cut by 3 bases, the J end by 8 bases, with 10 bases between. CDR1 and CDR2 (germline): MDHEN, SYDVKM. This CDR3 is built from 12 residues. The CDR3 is CASSFPRVEAFF. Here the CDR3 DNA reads TGTGCCAGCAGTTTCCCAAGGGTGGAAGCTTTCTTT.

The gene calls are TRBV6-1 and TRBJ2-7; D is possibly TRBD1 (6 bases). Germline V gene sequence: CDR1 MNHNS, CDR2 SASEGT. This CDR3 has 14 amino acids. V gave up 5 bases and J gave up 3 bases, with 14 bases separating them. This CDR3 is CASSPRQAGYEQYF. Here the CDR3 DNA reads TGTGCCAGCAGTCCCCGACAGGCGGGCTACGAGCAGTACTTC.

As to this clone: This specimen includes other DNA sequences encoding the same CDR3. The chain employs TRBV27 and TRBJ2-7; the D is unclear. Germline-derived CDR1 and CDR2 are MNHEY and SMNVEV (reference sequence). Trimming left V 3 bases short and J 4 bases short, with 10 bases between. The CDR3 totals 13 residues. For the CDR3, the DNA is TGTGCCAGCAGTTTCGGCCCCGGTTACGAGCAGTACTTC. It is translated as CASSFGPGYEQYF.

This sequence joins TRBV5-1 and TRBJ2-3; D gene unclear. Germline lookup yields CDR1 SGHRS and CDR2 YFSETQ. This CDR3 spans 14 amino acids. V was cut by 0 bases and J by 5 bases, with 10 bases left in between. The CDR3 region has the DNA TGCGCCAGCAGCTTGGCTGGAGATATAGATACGCAGTATTTT. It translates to CASSLAGDIDTQYF.

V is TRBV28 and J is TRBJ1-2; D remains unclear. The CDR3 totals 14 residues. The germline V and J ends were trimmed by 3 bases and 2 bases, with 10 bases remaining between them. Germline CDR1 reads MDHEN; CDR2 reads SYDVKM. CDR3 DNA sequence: TGTGCCAGCAGTTTCGATTCAGAGAACTATGGCTACACCTTC. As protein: CASSFDSENYGYTF.

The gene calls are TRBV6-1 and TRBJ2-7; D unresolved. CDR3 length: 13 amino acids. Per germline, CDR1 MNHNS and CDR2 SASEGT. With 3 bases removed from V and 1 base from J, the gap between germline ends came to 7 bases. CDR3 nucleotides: TGTGCCAGCAGTGATTGGATATCCTACGAGCAGTACTTC. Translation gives CASSDWISYEQYF.

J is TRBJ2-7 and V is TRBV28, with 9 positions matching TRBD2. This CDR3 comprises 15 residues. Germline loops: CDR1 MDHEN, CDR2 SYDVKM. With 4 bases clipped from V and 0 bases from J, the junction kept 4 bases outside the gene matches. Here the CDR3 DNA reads TGTGCCAGCAGTTCCATTAGCGGGGGCTCCTACGAGCAGTACTTC. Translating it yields CASSSISGGSYEQYF.

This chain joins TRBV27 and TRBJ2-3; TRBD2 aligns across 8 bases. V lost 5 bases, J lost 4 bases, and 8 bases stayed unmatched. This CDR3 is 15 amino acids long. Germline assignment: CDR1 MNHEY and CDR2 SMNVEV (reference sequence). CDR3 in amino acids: CASSPYSGKADTQYF. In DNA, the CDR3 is TGTGCCAGCAGTCCTTATAGCGGGAAGGCAGATACGCAGTATTTT.

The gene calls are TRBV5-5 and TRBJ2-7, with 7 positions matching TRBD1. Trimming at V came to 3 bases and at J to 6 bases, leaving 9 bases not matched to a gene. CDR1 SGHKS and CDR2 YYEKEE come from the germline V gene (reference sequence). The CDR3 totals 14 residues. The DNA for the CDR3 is TGTGCCAGCAGCTGGAATACAGGGGCGGCCGAGCAGTACTTC. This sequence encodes CASSWNTGAAEQYF.

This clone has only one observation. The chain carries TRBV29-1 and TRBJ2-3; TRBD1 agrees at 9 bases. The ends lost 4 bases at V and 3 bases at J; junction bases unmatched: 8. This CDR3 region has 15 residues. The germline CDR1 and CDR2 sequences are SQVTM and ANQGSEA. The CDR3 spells CSVGDRVEGTDTQYF. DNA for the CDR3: TGCAGCGTTGGGGACAGGGTAGAGGGGACAGATACGCAGTATTTT.

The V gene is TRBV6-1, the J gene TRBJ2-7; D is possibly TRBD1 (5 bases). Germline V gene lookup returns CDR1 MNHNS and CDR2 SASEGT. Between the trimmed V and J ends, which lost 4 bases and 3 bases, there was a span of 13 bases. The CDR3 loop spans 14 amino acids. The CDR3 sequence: CASSVLDTFYEQYF. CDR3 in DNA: TGTGCCAGCAGTGTACTGGACACCTTCTACGAGCAGTACTTC.

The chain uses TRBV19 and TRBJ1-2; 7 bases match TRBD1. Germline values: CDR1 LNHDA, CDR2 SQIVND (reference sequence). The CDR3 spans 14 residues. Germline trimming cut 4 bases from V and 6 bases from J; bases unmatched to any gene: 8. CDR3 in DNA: TGTGCCAGTAGTACTCCGACAGGGATCGATGGCTACACCTTC. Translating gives CASSTPTGIDGYTF.